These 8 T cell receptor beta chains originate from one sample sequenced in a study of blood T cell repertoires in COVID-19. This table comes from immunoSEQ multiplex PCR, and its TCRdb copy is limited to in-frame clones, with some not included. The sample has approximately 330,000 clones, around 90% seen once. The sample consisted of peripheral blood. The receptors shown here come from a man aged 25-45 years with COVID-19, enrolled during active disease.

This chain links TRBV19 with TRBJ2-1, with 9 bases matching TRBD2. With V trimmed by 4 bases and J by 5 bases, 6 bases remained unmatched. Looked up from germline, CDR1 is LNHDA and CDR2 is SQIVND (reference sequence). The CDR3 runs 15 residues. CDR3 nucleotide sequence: TGTGCCAGTAGTAGAGGGACTAGCATCGACAATGAGCAGTTCTTC. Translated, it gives CASSRGTSIDNEQFF.

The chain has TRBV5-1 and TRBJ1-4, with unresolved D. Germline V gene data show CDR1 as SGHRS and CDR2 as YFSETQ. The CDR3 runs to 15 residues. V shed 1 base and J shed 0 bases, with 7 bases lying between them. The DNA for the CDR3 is TGCGCCAGCAGCTTGCTCCGGGCAACTAATGAAAAACTGTTTTTT. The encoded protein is CASSLLRATNEKLFF.

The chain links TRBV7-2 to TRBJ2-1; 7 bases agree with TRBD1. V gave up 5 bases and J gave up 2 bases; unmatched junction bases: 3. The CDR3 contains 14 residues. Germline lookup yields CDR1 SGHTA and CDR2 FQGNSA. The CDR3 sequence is CASSGGQPYNEQFF. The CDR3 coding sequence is TGTGCCAGCAGCGGGGGACAGCCCTACAATGAGCAGTTCTTC.

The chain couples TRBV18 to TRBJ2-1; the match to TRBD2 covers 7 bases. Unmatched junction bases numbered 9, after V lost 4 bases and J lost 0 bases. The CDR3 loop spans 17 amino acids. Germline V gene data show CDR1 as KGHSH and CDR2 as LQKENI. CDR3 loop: CASSLTSLASSYNEQFF. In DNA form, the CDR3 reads TGTGCCAGCTCACTTACCTCACTAGCGAGCTCCTACAATGAGCAGTTCTTC.

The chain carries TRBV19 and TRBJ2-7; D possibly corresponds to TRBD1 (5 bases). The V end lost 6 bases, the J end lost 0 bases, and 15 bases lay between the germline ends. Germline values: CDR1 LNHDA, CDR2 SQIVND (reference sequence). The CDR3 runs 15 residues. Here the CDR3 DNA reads TGTGCCAGTAGCCCCCCGCAGGGTAACTCCTACGAGCAGTACTTC. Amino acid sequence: CASSPPQGNSYEQYF.

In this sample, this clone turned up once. CDR3 coding DNA: TGCGCCAGCAGCCAGGGCGGGGGGGCGACAGAGACCCAGTACTTC. Translating gives CASSQGGGATETQYF. V is TRBV4-3 and J is TRBJ2-5; 9 nucleotides match TRBD2. The CDR3 has 15 amino acids. V lost 3 bases to trimming and J lost 4 bases; unmatched junction nucleotides: 6. Germline CDR1 LGHNA, CDR2 YSLEER.

The CDR3 DNA sequence: TGTGCCAGCAGTTACCCGGACAGGGGAGACTATGGCTACACCTTC. Encoded protein: CASSYPDRGDYGYTF. This rearrangement joins TRBV6-2 or TRBV6-3 to TRBJ1-2, with 9 bases aligning to TRBD1. CDR1 and CDR2 (germline): MNHEY, SVGEGT. CDR3 length: 15 residues. The V segment lost 2 bases and the J segment 3 bases; nucleotides outside the gene matches: 4.

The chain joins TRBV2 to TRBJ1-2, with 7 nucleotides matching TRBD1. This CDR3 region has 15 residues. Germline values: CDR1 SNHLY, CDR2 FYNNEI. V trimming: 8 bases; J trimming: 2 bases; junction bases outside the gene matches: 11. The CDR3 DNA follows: TGTGCCAGCCGACTCAGGACAGGCGTGAACTATGGCTACACCTTC. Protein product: CASRLRTGVNYGYTF.